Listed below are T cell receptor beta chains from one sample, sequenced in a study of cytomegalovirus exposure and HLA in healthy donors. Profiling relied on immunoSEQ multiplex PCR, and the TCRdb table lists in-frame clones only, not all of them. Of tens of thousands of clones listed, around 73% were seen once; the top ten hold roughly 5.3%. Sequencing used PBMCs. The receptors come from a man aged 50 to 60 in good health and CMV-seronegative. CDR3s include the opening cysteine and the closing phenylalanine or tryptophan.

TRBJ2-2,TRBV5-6,CASSLGGLYTGELFF
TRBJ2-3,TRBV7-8,CASSPSPRGPFSTDTQYF
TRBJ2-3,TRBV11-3,CASSFGGASGGDTQYF
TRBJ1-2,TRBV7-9,CASSTTGPYGYTF
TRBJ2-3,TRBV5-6,CASSPPGSGTDTQYF
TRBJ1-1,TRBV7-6,CASSFTGGRDEAFF
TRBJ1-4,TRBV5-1,CASSLRGLNEKLFF
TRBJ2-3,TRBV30,CAWSARLAGIRADTQYF
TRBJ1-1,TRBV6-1,CASRRQKGTEAFF
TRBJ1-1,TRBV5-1,CASSLGVSTMNTEAFF
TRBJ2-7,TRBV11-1,CASSRTSGGAYEQYF
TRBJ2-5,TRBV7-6,CASSLGITSGGQETQYF
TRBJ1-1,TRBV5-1,CASRRGQIEGAFF
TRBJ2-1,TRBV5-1,CASSLEGLAGSLPYDQQFF
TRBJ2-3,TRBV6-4,CASSFQGAGTDTQYF
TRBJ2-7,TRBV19,CASSTAHNRAENEQYF
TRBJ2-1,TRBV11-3,CASSSGRLAGAKNEQFF
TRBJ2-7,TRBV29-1,CSALPSGASSYEQYF
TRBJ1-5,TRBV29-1,CSVGEVGGADQPQHF
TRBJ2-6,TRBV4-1,CASSLLGRRHSGANVLTF
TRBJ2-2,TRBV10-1,CASSVLAGVGELFF
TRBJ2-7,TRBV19,CASSKRGHREQYF
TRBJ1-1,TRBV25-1,CASSGQGVHTEAFF
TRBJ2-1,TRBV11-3,CASSSGGGNEQFF
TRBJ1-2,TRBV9,CASSVEDRGRDGYTF
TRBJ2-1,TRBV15,CATSQTGFNEQFF
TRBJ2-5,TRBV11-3,CASSLGGVQETQYF
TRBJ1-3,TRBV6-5,CASKIQGTGNTIYF
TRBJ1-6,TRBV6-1,CASTRQGAYNSPLHF
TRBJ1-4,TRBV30,CAWSPRDRTQKLFF
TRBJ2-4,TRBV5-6,CASSLDGPLAKNIQYF
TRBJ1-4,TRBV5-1,CASSLGIPATNEKLFF
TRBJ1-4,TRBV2,CASRPLIGGVATNEKLFF
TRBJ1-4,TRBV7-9,CASTPGEGANEKLFF
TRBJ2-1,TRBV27,CASSTRGGVANEQFF
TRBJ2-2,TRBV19,CASSWDRGNTGELFF
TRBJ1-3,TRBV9,CASSGLGVDSGNTIYF
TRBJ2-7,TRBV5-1,CASSLDSRGSGEQYF
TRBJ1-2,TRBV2,CASRTGNANYGYTF
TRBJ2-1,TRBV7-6,CASSLAVYNEQFF
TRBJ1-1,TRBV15,CATSAAVQGSRDTEAFF
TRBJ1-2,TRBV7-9,CASSPDSYGYTF
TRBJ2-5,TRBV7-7,CASSPTSGPETQYF
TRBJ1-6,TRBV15,CATSRSPDTLEGNSPLHF
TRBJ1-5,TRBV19,CASNRRGVNQPQHF
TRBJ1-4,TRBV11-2,CASTRGGTNEKLFF
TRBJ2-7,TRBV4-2,CASSLDRVDEQYF
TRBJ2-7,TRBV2,CASSAFLGLAGRLDEQYF
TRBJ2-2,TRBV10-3,CAISGRTDTGELFF
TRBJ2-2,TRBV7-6,CASSFSGQGRAGELFF
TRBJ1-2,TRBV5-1,CASSPEGAYGYTF
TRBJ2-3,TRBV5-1,CASRSGVSTDTQYF
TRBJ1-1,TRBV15,CATSSRDRGHTEAFF
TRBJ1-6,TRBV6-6,CASRGEVSSPLHF
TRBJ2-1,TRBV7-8,CASRRSTENNEQFF
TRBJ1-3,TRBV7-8,CASSLASSGNTIYF
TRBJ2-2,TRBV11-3,CASSLGQTGELFF
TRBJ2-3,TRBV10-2,CASTSVPDTQYF
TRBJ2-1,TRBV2,CASSGTGTGAGEQFF